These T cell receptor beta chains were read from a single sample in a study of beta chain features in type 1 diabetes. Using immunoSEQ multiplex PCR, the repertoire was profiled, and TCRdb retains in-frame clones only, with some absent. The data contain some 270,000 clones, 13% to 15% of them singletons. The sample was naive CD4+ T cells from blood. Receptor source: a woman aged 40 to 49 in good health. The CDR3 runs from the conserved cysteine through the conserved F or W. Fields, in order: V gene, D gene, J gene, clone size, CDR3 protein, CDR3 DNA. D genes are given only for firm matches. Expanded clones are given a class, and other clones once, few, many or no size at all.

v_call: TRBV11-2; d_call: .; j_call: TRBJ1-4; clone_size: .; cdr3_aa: CASSYRVEATNEKLFF; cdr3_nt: TGTGCCAGCAGTTACAGGGTCGAGGCAACTAATGAAAAACTGTTTTTT
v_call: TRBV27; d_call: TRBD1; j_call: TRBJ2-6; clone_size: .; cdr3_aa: CASKPGQGVIAGANVLTF; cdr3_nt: TGTGCCAGCAAACCGGGACAGGGGGTAATAGCTGGGGCCAACGTCCTGACTTTC
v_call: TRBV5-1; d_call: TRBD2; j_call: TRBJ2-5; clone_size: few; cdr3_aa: CASSLDRSGGASETQYF; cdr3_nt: TGCGCCAGCAGCTTGGATCGTAGCGGGGGGGCGAGTGAGACCCAGTACTTC
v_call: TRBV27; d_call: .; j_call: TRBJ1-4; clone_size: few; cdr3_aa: CASSLYGGAEKLFF; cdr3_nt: TGTGCCAGCAGTTTATATGGTGGGGCGGAGAAACTGTTTTTT
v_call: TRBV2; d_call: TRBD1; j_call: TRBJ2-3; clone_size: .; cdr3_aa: CASSPGQVIDYATDTQYF; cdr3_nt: TGTGCCAGCAGCCCGGGACAGGTCATCGACTACGCCACAGATACGCAGTATTTT
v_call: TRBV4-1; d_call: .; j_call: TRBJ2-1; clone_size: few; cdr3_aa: CASSQAQGLHGLFF; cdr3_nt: TGCGCCAGCAGCCAAGCCCAGGGACTCCATGGATTGTTCTTC
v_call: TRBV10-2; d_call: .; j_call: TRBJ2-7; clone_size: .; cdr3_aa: CASSEQGRNEQYF; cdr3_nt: TGCGCCAGCAGTGAGCAGGGTCGGAACGAGCAGTACTTC
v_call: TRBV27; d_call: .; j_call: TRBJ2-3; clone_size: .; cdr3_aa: CASSFKGDTQYF; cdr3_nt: TGTGCCAGCAGTTTCAAGGGGGATACGCAGTATTTT
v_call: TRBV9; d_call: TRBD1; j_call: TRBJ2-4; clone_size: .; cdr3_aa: CASSVDGTGKNIQYF; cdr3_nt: TGTGCCAGCAGCGTAGACGGGACAGGGAAAAACATTCAGTACTTC
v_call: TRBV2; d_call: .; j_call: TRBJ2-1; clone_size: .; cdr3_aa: CASMFRGYNEQFF; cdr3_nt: TGTGCCAGCATGTTCCGGGGATACAATGAGCAGTTCTTC
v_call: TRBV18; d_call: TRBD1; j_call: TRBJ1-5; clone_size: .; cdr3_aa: CASSLGTGNLAQHF; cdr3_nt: TGTGCCAGCTCACTAGGGACAGGGAATCTGGCCCAGCATTTT
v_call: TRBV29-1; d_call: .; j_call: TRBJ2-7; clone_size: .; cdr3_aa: CSAYRASSYEQYF; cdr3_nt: TGCAGCGCATACAGAGCAAGCTCCTACGAGCAGTACTTC
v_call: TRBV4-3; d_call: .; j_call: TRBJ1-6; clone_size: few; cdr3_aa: CASSQDRRSSYNSPLHF; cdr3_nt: TGCGCCAGCAGCCAAGATCGGAGGAGCTCCTATAATTCACCCCTCCACTTT
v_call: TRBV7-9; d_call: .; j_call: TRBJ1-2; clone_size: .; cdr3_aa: CASSSRGGVIYGYTF; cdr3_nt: TGTGCCAGCAGCTCCCGAGGGGGGGTGATCTATGGCTACACCTTC
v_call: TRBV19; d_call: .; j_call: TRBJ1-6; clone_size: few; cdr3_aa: CASIGRRDSPLHF; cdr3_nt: TGTGCCAGTATTGGCCGCCGGGATTCACCCCTCCACTTT
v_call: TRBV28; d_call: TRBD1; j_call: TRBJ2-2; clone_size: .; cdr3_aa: CASVGQAKNTGELFF; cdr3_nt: TGTGCCAGCGTCGGACAGGCCAAGAACACCGGGGAGCTGTTTTTT
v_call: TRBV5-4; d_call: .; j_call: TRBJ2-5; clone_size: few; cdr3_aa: CASSSRLKETQYF; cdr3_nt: TGTGCCAGCAGCTCTCGACTAAAAGAGACCCAGTACTTC
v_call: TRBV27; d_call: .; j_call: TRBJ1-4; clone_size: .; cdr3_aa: CASSFGRGNEKLFF; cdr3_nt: TGTGCCAGCAGTTTTGGCAGGGGTAATGAAAAACTGTTTTTT
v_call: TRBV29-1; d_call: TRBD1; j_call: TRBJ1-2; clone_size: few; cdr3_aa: CSGWDRGSFNYGYTF; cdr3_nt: TGCAGCGGATGGGACAGGGGATCCTTCAACTATGGCTACACCTTC
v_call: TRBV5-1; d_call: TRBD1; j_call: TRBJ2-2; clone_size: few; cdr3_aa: CASSLAGGDTGELFF; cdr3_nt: TGCGCCAGCAGCCTCGCAGGGGGCGACACCGGGGAGCTGTTTTTT
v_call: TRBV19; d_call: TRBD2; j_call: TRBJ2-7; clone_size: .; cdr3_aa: CASSIRGGAYEQYF; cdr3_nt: TGTGCCAGTAGTATACGCGGGGGGGCCTACGAGCAGTACTTC
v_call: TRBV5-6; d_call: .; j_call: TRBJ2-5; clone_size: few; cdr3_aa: CASSQVHGRLEEKTQYF; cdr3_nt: TGTGCCAGCAGCCAAGTCCACGGCAGGTTGGAGGAGAAGACCCAGTACTTC
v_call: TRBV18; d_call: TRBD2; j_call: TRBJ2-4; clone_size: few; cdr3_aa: CASSPGLAGGRAKNIQYF; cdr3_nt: TGTGCCAGCTCACCTGGACTAGCGGGGGGGCGAGCCAAAAACATTCAGTACTTC
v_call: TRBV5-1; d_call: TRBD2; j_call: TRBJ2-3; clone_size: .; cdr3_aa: CASSSRLAGGTDTQYF; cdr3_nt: TGCGCCAGCAGCTCCCGACTAGCGGGGGGGACAGATACGCAGTATTTT
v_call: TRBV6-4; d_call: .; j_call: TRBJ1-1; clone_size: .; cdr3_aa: CASSAQGLNTEAFF; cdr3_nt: TGTGCCAGCAGTGCACAGGGACTGAACACTGAAGCTTTCTTT
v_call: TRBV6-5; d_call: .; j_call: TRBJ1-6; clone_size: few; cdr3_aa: CASSYEGQVGSPLHF; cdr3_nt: TGTGCCAGCAGTTACGAGGGACAAGTGGGATCACCCCTCCACTTT
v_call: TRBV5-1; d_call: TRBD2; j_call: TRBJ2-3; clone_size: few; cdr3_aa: CASSSQLAGGLDTQYF; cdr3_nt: TGCGCCAGCAGCTCTCAACTAGCGGGGGGCCTAGATACGCAGTATTTT
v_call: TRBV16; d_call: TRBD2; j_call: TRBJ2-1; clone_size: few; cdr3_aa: CASSQWGGNEQFF; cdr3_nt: TGTGCCAGCAGCCAATGGGGAGGGAATGAGCAGTTCTTC
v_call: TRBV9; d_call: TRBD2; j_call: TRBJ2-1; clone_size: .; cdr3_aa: CASSVSGGAIGNEQFF; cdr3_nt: TGTGCCAGCAGCGTTAGCGGGGGGGCCATCGGCAATGAGCAGTTCTTC